This T cell receptor (beta chain) was retrieved from a study of human T cells and chemical hapten exposure (dated by TCRdb to the early 2020s). Context from the whole study: The libraries were sequenced as a pool, and the TCR yield per sample differed mostly because of small variations in library volumes within the pool. In alopecia patients, the study followed how the peripheral blood TCR repertoire changed in vivo over primary and secondary sensitization to diphenylcyclopropenone (DPC), a hapten. Each blood RNA sample was used to sequence both TCR alpha and TCR beta chains. What the study reported, not specific to this receptor: No change with DPC sensitization was found in the number of TCRs above 1 in 1000 frequency, and no evidence of global repertoire structure alterations was found. Repeated subsampling changed both the strength of the expansion versus patch-test correlation and the threshold at which the correlation became significant.

Sample time point, as interpreted from the label and publication: healthy volunteer bleed at 2 weeks. Unfractionated whole blood was collected in Tempus Blood RNA tubes, and total RNA was extracted from that blood. A handful of healthy volunteers were used as TCR sequencing controls and were bled at day 0, 2 weeks and 6 weeks. From the germline V gene (reference sequence), CDR1 is MNHEY and CDR2 is SMNVEV. The V and J ends are trimmed by 3 bases and 0 bases, leaving 13 bases between them. The CDR3 numbers 16 residues from cysteine through phenylalanine. Only CDR3 DNA remains: 48 bases, in frame from the first base. This clonotype came up many times. The antigen this receptor binds is unknown. It has no much larger one-base neighbor in the sample; base qualities were not kept. Libraries were built with RACE. The sample was run on a NextSeq 500. During library preparation, unique molecular identifiers were attached to individual cDNA molecules so that TCRs could be counted in a quantitative, reproducible way. The paper's data handling went like this. A median of about 100,000 TCRs per sample was observed, with a range of roughly 20,000 to 750,000. V, J and CDR3 annotation of the TCR reads was performed with the Decombinator software suite. Every sample was subsampled to the same number of TCRs (28,000) for the PS versus PT1 abundance plots. Expanded TCRs were defined as absent before sensitization and observed at least eight times at the 2-week time point. The public reads were reanalyzed by TCRdb: fastp trimming at Q25, MiXCR alignment, in-frame beta chains only. Rows with one shared CDR3 protein collapse into an entry with the most common genes and DNA. The V and J calls and clone size come from TCRdb's table, not from the authors' own analysis. The sample table holds about 50,000 distinct CDR3 sequences, of which about 3.9% were seen once. Clones ranked in the top ten supply around 1.6% of the sample.

The rearranged segments are TRBV27 and TRBJ2-3; the D gene cannot be named for sure. Sample: whole blood. The sequence derives from a female donor in good health. Some clones in this sample may be carry-over from other donors' samples. In nucleotides, the sequence is TGTGCCAGCAGTTTCTCAGGACGCCCTAGCACAGATACGCAGTATTTT. It specifies CASSFSGRPSTDTQYF.